This TCR beta chain was recovered during a study of Graves' ophthalmopathy and Graves' hyperthyroidism. Turning to this clonotype: With a much larger clone just one base away, this may be a read error.

The CDR3 runs to 15 residues. Germline CDR1 reads SGHDT; CDR2 reads YYEEEE. The study excluded patients with other autoimmune diseases, uncontrolled infections, pregnancy or lactation. Clinical symptoms and serum thyroxine were used for diagnosis; TRAb, thyroid ultrasound and orbital computed tomography were also relied on. Scientists amplified the TCR beta CDR3 regions from RNA transcripts. Amplification began with first-round RT-PCR using HTBI primers, then second-round multiplex PCR was performed. TCRdb redid the calling of the multiplex PCR reads with MiXCR, one entry per CDR3 protein. Here the sample spans around 520,000 distinct CDR3 sequences, just under 40% being singletons.

The rearrangement joins TRBV5-6 to TRBJ2-7; 10 nucleotides match TRBD1. The sequenced sample was peripheral blood or thyroid tissue (not recorded which). The source of this sequence is an adult man with Graves' hyperthyroidism. CDR3 loop: CASSFGQGVSYGQYF. In DNA form, the CDR3 reads TGTGCCAGCAGCTTTGGACAGGGGGTCTCCTACGGGCAGTACTTC.